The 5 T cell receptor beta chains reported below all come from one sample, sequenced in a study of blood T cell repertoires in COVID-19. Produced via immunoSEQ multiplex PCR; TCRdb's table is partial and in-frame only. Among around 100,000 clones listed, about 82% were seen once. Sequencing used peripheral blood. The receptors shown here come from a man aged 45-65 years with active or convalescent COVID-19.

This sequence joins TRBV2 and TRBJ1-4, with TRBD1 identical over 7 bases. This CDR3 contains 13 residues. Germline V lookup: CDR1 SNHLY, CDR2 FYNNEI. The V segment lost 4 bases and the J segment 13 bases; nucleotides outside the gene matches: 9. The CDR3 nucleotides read TGTGCCAGCAGTGTTGAAAGAGACAGGGCACTGTTTTTT. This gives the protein CASSVERDRALFF.

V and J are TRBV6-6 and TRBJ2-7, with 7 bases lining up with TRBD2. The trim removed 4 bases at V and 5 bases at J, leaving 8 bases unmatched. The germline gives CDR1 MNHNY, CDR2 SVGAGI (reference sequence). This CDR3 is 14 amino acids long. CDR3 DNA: TGTGCCAGCAGTTCCCCGCGGGGGAGGGACGAGCAGTACTTC. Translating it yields CASSSPRGRDEQYF.

The CDR3 bases are TGTGCCAGCAGCACCGGGACACTTAGCAATCAGCCCCAGCATTTT. This sequence encodes CASSTGTLSNQPQHF. This rearrangement joins TRBV7-9 to TRBJ1-5; weak D call: TRBD1 (6 bases). Germline CDR1 is SEHNR and CDR2 is FQNEAQ (reference sequence). The CDR3 runs to 15 residues. The V end was cut by 5 bases, the J end by 0 bases, with 11 bases between.

The CDR3 sequence: CASSFNGGVLGNEQFF. CDR3 sequence (DNA): TGCGCCAGCAGCTTCAACGGGGGGGTTCTGGGCAATGAGCAGTTCTTC. J is TRBJ2-1 and V is TRBV5-1; TRBD2 matches 8 bases. The V and J ends lost 2 bases and 6 bases, in that order; junction bases with no gene match: 10. Germline CDR1 SGHRS, CDR2 YFSETQ. The CDR3 covers 16 residues. The complete variable domain, with remaining parts taken from reference TRBV5-1 and TRBJ2-1, reads KAGVTQTPRYLIKTRGQQVTLSCSPISGHRSVSWYQQTPGQGLQFLFEYFSETQRNKGNFPGRFSGRQFSNSRSEMNVSTLELGDSALYLCASSFNGGVLGNEQFFGPGTRLTVL.

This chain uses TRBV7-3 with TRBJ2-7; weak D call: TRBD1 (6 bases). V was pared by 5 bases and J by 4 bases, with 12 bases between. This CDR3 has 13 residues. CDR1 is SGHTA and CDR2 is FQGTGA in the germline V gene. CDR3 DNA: TGTGCCAGCAGCCGAGGACAGAATTACGAGCAGTACTTC. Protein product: CASSRGQNYEQYF. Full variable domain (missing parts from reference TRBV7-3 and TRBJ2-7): GAGVSQTPSNKVTEKGKYVELRCDPISGHTALYWYRQSLGQGPEFLIYFQGTGAADDSGLPNDRFFAVRPEGSVSTLKIQRTERGDSAVYLCASSRGQNYEQYFGPGTRLTVT.